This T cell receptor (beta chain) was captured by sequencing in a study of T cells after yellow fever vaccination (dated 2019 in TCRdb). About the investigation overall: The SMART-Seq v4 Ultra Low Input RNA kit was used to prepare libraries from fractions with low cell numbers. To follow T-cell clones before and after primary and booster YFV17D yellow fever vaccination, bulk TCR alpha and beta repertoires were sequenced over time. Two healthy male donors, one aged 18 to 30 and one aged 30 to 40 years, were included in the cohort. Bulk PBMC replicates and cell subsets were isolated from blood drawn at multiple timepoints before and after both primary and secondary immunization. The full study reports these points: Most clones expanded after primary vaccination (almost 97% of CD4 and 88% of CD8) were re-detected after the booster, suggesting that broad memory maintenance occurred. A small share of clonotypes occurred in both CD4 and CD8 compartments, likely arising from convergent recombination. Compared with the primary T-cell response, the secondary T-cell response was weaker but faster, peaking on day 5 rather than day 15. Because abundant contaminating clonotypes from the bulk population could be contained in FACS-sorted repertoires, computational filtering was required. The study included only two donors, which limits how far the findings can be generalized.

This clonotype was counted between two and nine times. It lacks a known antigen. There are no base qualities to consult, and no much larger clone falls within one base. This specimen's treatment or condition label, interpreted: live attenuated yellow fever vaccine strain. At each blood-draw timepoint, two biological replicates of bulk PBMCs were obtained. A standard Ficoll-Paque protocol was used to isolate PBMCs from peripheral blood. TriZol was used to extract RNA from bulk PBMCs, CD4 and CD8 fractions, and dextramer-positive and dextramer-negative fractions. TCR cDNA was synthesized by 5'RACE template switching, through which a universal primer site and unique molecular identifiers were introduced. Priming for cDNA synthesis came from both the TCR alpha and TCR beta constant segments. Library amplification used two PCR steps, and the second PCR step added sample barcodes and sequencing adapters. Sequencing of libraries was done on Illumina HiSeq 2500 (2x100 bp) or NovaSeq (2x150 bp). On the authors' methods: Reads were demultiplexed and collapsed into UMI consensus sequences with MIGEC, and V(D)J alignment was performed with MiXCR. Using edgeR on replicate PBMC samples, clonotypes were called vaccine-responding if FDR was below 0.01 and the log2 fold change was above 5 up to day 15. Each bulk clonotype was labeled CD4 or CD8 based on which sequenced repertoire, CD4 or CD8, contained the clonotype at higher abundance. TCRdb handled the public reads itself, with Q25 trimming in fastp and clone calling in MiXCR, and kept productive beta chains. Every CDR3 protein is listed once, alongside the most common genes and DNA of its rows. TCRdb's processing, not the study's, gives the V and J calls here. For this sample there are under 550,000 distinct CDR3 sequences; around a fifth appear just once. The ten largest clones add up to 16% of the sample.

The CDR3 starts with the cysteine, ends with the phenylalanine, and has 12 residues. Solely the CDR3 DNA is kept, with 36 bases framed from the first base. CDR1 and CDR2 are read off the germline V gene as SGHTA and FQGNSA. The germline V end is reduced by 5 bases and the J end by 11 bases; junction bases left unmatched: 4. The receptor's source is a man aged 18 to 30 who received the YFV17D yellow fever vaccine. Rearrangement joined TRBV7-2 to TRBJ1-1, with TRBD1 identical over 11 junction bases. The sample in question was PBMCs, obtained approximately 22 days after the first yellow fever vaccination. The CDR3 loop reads CASSLDRGPAFF. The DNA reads TGTGCCAGCAGCCTGGACAGGGGGCCTGCTTTCTTT.